This is a list of T cell receptor beta chains from one sample in a study of cytomegalovirus exposure and HLA in healthy donors. Profiling relied on immunoSEQ multiplex PCR, and the TCRdb table lists in-frame clones only, not all of them. The data show under 200,000 clones, over 80% seen once. Material: PBMCs. The receptor set was obtained from a male donor in good health and CMV-seropositive. The conserved cysteine and the conserved F or W are not part of the CDR3 here. Some rows have no size entry. The others give once, few or many, or a class for an expanded clone.

>TRBJ2-2|TRBV19|-
ASSTSRLAGVAGELF
>TRBJ2-5|TRBV5-1|-
ASSLAAFVREDQETQY
>TRBJ1-1|TRBV9|-
ASSVVMNTEAF
>TRBJ1-3|TRBV6-1|-
ASSEQGAAGNTIY
>TRBJ2-7|TRBV14|-
ASSPSFEREVREQY
>TRBJ2-7|TRBV28|few
ASSLVGGSYEQY
>TRBJ2-7|TRBV6-1|-
ASSRHDRDYEQY
>TRBJ2-3|TRBV11-3|-
ASDSSLAGNTDTQY
>TRBJ2-2|TRBV15|-
ATSRDRNTGELF
>TRBJ2-5|TRBV5-1|few
ASSLGEGQETQY
>TRBJ1-3|TRBV6-5|-
ASSAAGGSGNTIY
>TRBJ2-4|TRBV5-4|once
ASSRGGVAKNIQY
>TRBJ2-1|TRBV7-2|-
ASSLGREYNEQF
>TRBJ2-1|TRBV5-1|-
ASSFPTGGLEQF
>TRBJ2-1|TRBV25-1|-
ASSVGLAGMVNEQF
>TRBJ1-1|TRBV6-5|-
ASSYGTGSRAF
>TRBJ2-5|TRBV20-1|-
TVAVQETQY
>TRBJ2-3|TRBV7-9|once
ASSSGRGTGGADTQY
>TRBJ2-1|TRBV5-4|-
ASSPSRLAGGKGLYNEQF
>TRBJ1-3|TRBV6-1|-
ASSEGGPPGNTIY
>TRBJ2-3|TRBV6-6|-
ASSFQTGLDTQY
>TRBJ2-7|TRBV6-5|-
ASSPPGTHYEQY
>TRBJ2-6|TRBV5-1|-
ASSYLGQGTSGANVLT
>TRBJ2-2|TRBV28|-
AIAEADVGELF
>TRBJ2-3|TRBV18|-
ASSPLAGPTDTQY
>TRBJ2-7|TRBV4-1|-
ASSQDPPRGADSSEQY
>TRBJ1-4|TRBV11-1|-
ASSLYPQGDEKLF
>TRBJ2-7|TRBV27|-
ASSLTGSYEQY
>TRBJ1-6|TRBV5-1|-
ASSLEAGVNSPLH
>TRBJ2-1|TRBV30|-
AWGTSGYSYNEQF
>TRBJ2-7|TRBV7-9|-
ASSSTPWERGSYEQY
>TRBJ2-2|TRBV19|-
ASSPGLNTGELF
>TRBJ2-1|TRBV4-2|-
ASSRSGGREYNEQF
>TRBJ2-2|TRBV4-2|-
ASSQASEPGHGLAGGWGELF
>TRBJ2-7|TRBV5-4|-
ASSLGSGVFYEQY
>TRBJ2-7|TRBV11-3|-
ASSPGPTGEKY
>TRBJ2-7|TRBV27|-
ASSQGQAYEQY